Listed here are 25 T cell receptor beta chains from one sample, sequenced in a study of vaccination and CD4 T cells after COVID-19. Treatment of the sample: approximately nine-day PBMC culture with coronavirus spike peptide pools or control peptides (ViraFEST assay). These receptors are not linked to any known antigen. Cultured CD4+ T cell DNA was sequenced using the Oncomine TCR Beta short-read assay. TCRdb re-derived calls from the PCR reads in MiXCR, one entry per CDR3 protein. The sample holds approximately 16,000 distinct CDR3 sequences; roughly a fifth are singletons and the top ten take around 12%. This material consisted of CD4+ T cells from blood, cultured in vitro, taken before SARS-CoV-2 vaccination. The receptor source for this set is a human donor who received a COVID-19 vaccine.

The chain employs TRBV7-2 and TRBJ2-3, with TRBD2 as a possible D gene (6 bases). The ends were cut back, 2 bases at V and 5 bases at J, with 14 bases in the middle. This CDR3 spans 15 amino acids. Per germline, CDR1 SGHTA and CDR2 FQGNSA. CDR3 DNA sequence: TGTGCCAGCAGCTTAAGATCCGGGGGTATAGATACGCAGTATTTT. Residues: CASSLRSGGIDTQYF.

This clonotype showed up just a few times. The chain joins TRBV2 to TRBJ1-2, with a weak D call TRBD1 (5 bases). The CDR3 runs 12 residues. Germline V gene lookup returns CDR1 SNHLY and CDR2 FYNNEI. V lost 2 bases and J 6 bases, leaving 7 bases between the germline ends. CDR3 bases: TGTGCCAGCAGTGAACGGGGGAATGGCTACACCTTC. Its translation is CASSERGNGYTF.

V usage is TRBV6-1 and J usage is TRBJ2-3, with 15 bases matching TRBD2. Germline V gives CDR1 MNHNS, CDR2 SASEGT. The V and J ends lost 7 bases and 7 bases, in that order; junction bases with no gene match: 9. This CDR3 has 16 amino acids. In nucleotides, the CDR3 is TGTGCCAGCACCACGGGGACTAGCGGGGGGTTGTATACGCAGTATTTT. It specifies CASTTGTSGGLYTQYF.

This chain uses TRBV28 with TRBJ1-1; possibly TRBD1 for D (6 bases). Trimming cost V 3 bases and J 6 bases, with 20 bases left between them. The length of the CDR3 is 16 residues. The germline CDR1 and CDR2 sequences are MDHEN and SYDVKM. The CDR3 nucleotides are TGTGCCAGCAGTTTTCGTCAGGTAAAGGCAGGGGCTGAAGCTTTCTTT. Translated, it gives CASSFRQVKAGAEAFF.

V usage is TRBV5-1 and J usage is TRBJ2-2; D uncertain. The V gene lost 5 bases and the J gene lost 8 bases, with 13 bases spanning the gap. The CDR3 runs 13 residues. The V gene's germline CDR1 is SGHRS and CDR2 YFSETQ. The CDR3 loop is CASSFRAPGELFF. The CDR3 nucleotides are TGCGCCAGCAGTTTCCGAGCCCCGGGGGAGCTGTTTTTT. Combining the CDR3 with reference TRBV5-1 and TRBJ2-2 gives the whole variable domain KAGVTQTPRYLIKTRGQQVTLSCSPISGHRSVSWYQQTPGQGLQFLFEYFSETQRNKGNFPGRFSGRQFSNSRSEMNVSTLELGDSALYLCASSFRAPGELFFGEGSRLTVL.

The table lists this clonotype with a few counts. The chain is built from TRBV30 and TRBJ1-2; D gene unclear. V was trimmed by 0 bases and J by 0 bases, leaving 8 bases between them. The CDR3 runs 14 residues. The germline CDR1 and CDR2 sequences are GTSNPN and SVGIG (reference sequence). The CDR3, as DNA: TGTGCCTGGAGTGTATACAGAACTAACTATGGCTACACCTTC. Amino acid sequence: CAWSVYRTNYGYTF.

This clonotype was observed a few times. The rearrangement joins TRBV20-1 to TRBJ2-3; D gene ambiguous. V was trimmed by 3 bases and J by 0 bases, leaving 10 bases between them. This CDR3 contains 14 residues. Per the germline V gene, CDR1 is DFQATT and CDR2 is SNEGSKA (reference sequence). The CDR3 nucleotides are TGCAGTGCTAGGGCCCCAGGTAGCACAGATACGCAGTATTTT. Amino acids: CSARAPGSTDTQYF.

V gene TRBV7-8 combines with J gene TRBJ2-5; possibly TRBD2 for D (6 bases). The CDR3 has 17 amino acids. Looked up from germline, CDR1 is SGHVS and CDR2 is FQNEAQ. V lost 5 bases and J lost 7, with 26 bases in between. The CDR3 here is CASSANVWRGLGGTQYF. Written as DNA, the CDR3 is TGTGCCAGCAGCGCCAACGTGTGGCGGGGCCTTGGGGGGACCCAGTACTTC.

This clonotype turned up a few times. The gene calls are TRBV7-9 and TRBJ1-2, with 7 bases aligning to TRBD1. CDR1 SEHNR and CDR2 FQNEAQ come from the germline V gene (reference sequence). The CDR3 sequence is 18 residues long. V shed 1 base, J shed 0 bases, and the junction held 11 bases outside the gene matches. DNA of the CDR3: TGTGCCAGCAGCTTAGGAGGGGGACAGACCTTAGCTAACTATGGCTACACCTTC. Amino acids: CASSLGGGQTLANYGYTF. The full variable domain, completed using reference TRBV7-9 and TRBJ1-2, is DTGVSQNPRHKITKRGQNVTFRCDPISEHNRLYWYRQTLGQGPEFLTYFQNEAQLEKSRLLSDRFSAERPKGSFSTLEIQRTEQGDSAMYLCASSLGGGQTLANYGYTFGSGTRLTVV.

The chain carries TRBV12-3 or TRBV12-4 and TRBJ1-3; D remains ambiguous. This CDR3 is 14 amino acids long. The V end lost 7 bases, the J end lost 4 bases, and 14 bases lay between the germline ends. Written as DNA, the CDR3 is TGTGCCAGCACCCAGCGGGGTTTGGGAAACACCATATATTTT. Encoded protein: CASTQRGLGNTIYF.

This sequence joins TRBV1 and TRBJ2-5; no check of the table's D call, TRBD2, against the DNA was made. TRBV1 is listed as a pseudogene. The CDR3 consists of 22 residues. CDR3 protein: CTSSQDLKAGGHGIRDQETQYF. In DNA form, the CDR3 reads TGCACCAGCAGCCAAGATCTGAAAGCGGGGGGGCATGGGATCCGGGATCAAGAGACCCAGTACTTC.

V is TRBV12-3 or TRBV12-4 and J is TRBJ2-5; D unclear. This CDR3 spans 15 amino acids. V lost 2 bases, J lost 2 bases, and 12 bases lay in between. This CDR3 is CASSLLNSRQETQYF. CDR3 sequence (DNA): TGTGCCAGCAGTTTACTGAACAGTAGACAAGAGACCCAGTACTTC.

V usage is TRBV5-1 and J usage is TRBJ2-4; tentative D call: TRBD2 (6 bases). Trimming left V 0 bases short and J 2 bases short, with 12 bases between. Germline assignment: CDR1 SGHRS and CDR2 YFSETQ. The CDR3 covers 16 residues. The CDR3 is CASSLVGRGPKNIQYF. The CDR3 DNA reads TGCGCCAGCAGCTTGGTAGGGCGGGGCCCCAAAAACATTCAGTACTTC.

The rearrangement links TRBV5-1 to TRBJ1-5; no reliable D call. The CDR3 is 15 amino acids. V lost 0 bases and J 1 base, leaving 8 bases between the germline ends. CDR1 and CDR2 from the germline V gene are SGHRS and YFSETQ. CDR3 sequence (DNA): TGCGCCAGCAGCTTGGAGCGTCCCAGCAATCAGCCCCAGCATTTT. Protein product: CASSLERPSNQPQHF.

This clonotype was counted only a few times. This chain joins TRBV2 and TRBJ2-7; 11 bases align to TRBD1. V was pared by 7 bases and J by 8 bases, with 13 bases of the junction left unmatched. The CDR3 spans 15 residues. Germline lookup yields CDR1 SNHLY and CDR2 FYNNEI. The CDR3 here is CASMDRGLQFGKQYF. The CDR3 DNA reads as TGTGCCAGCATGGACAGGGGGCTCCAATTCGGGAAGCAGTACTTC.

The genes are TRBV25-1 and TRBJ2-5; 7 bases are shared with TRBD2. Germline CDR1 MGHDK, CDR2 SYGVNS. Trimming took 4 bases from V and 5 from J; bases not matched to a gene: 10. The CDR3 is 15 amino acids. CDR3 loop: CASSGSGAYGETQYF. The CDR3, as DNA: TGTGCCAGCAGTGGAAGCGGGGCCTACGGGGAGACCCAGTACTTC.

This clonotype was found a few times. The rearrangement joins TRBV19 to TRBJ2-5; tentative D call: TRBD2 (6 bases). Germline V gene lookup returns CDR1 LNHDA and CDR2 SQIVND (reference sequence). The CDR3 covers 16 residues. Trimming removed 0 bases from V and 5 bases from J, with 16 bases in between. For the CDR3, the DNA is TGTGCCAGTAGTATAGAGGCGGGGATTGGGTGGGAGACCCAGTACTTC. Residues: CASSIEAGIGWETQYF.

This clonotype showed up just a few times. The chain is built from TRBV14 and TRBJ1-6; D gene unclear. This CDR3 is built from 13 residues. The ends were cut back, 1 base at V and 9 bases at J, with 7 bases in the middle. In germline, CDR1 is SGHDN, CDR2 FVKESK. CDR3 region: CASSQVPGSPLHF. CDR3 nucleotide sequence: TGTGCCAGCAGCCAAGTTCCAGGTTCACCCCTCCACTTT.

The CDR3 sequence is CASSFGIGGTQGNTIYF. The CDR3 DNA sequence: TGTGCCAGCAGCTTTGGGATAGGGGGTACGCAAGGAAACACCATATATTTT. This chain connects TRBV7-2 to TRBJ1-3; a weak D match, TRBD1 (6 bases). Germline loops: CDR1 SGHTA, CDR2 FQGNSA. V dropped 3 bases and J dropped 4 bases, with 19 bases sitting between them. CDR3 size: 17 residues.

The chain carries TRBV11-2 and TRBJ2-3; unclear D gene. Germline V CDR1 and CDR2: SGHAT, FQNNGV. V was shortened by 2 bases and J by 5 bases, with 14 bases between the two germline ends. This CDR3 is 15 amino acids long. The CDR3 sequence: CASSLSVGFVDTQYF. The CDR3 region has the DNA TGTGCCAGCAGCTTATCAGTGGGTTTTGTAGATACGCAGTATTTT.

This chain connects TRBV18 to TRBJ1-1; 12 nucleotides agree with TRBD1. Per the germline V gene, CDR1 is KGHSH and CDR2 is LQKENI. The trim removed 5 bases at V and 4 bases at J, leaving 5 bases unmatched. There are 15 residues in the CDR3. The CDR3 DNA sequence: TGTGCCAGCTCAGCAGGGACAGGGGGCTTCACTGAAGCTTTCTTT. Its protein product is CASSAGTGGFTEAFF.

This rearrangement joins TRBV2 to TRBJ1-2, with D perhaps matching TRBD1 (5 bases). In germline, CDR1 is SNHLY, CDR2 FYNNEI. V was pared by 11 bases and J by 4 bases, with 17 bases between. The length of the CDR3 is 13 residues. The CDR3 sequence is CAGKDKLIYGYTF. In DNA, the CDR3 is TGTGCCGGGAAGGACAAATTAATCTATGGCTACACCTTC.

This chain links TRBV2 with TRBJ2-7; TRBD1 is a possible D gene (5 bases). Trimming cost V 4 bases and J 7 bases, with 11 bases left between them. This CDR3 has 12 amino acids. CDR1 is SNHLY and CDR2 is FYNNEI in the germline V gene. The CDR3 loop is CASSAGIGEQYF. CDR3 DNA: TGTGCCAGCAGTGCAGGGATTGGGGAGCAGTACTTC.

The CDR3 DNA reads as TGTGCCAGCAGCCCAAGTGGGACAGGGTACACTGAAGCTTTCTTT. This sequence encodes CASSPSGTGYTEAFF. V gene TRBV11-2 combines with J gene TRBJ1-1, with 9 bases that match TRBD1. Germline V CDR1 and CDR2: SGHAT, FQNNGV. Trimming took 5 bases from V and 3 from J; bases not matched to a gene: 7. This CDR3 has 15 residues.

The chain recombines TRBV30 with TRBJ2-7; D tentatively fits TRBD1 or TRBD2 (5 bases each). V lost 2 bases, J lost 2 bases, and 13 bases lay in between. Germline CDR1 is GTSNPN and CDR2 is SVGIG (reference sequence). The CDR3 totals 14 residues. The CDR3 loop is CAWSPGRRAYEQYF. DNA for the CDR3: TGTGCCTGGAGTCCGGGACGGAGAGCCTACGAGCAGTACTTC.